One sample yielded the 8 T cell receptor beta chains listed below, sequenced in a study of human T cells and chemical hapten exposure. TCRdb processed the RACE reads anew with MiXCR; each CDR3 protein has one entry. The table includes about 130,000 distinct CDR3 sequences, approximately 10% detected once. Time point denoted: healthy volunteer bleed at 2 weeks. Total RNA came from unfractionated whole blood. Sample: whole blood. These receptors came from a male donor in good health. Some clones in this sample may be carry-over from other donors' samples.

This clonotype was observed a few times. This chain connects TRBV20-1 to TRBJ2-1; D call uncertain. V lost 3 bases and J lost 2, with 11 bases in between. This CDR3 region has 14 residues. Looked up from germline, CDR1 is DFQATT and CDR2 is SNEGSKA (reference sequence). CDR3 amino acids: CSASGPIAYNEQFF. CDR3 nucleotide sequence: TGCAGTGCTAGCGGGCCGATTGCCTACAATGAGCAGTTCTTC.

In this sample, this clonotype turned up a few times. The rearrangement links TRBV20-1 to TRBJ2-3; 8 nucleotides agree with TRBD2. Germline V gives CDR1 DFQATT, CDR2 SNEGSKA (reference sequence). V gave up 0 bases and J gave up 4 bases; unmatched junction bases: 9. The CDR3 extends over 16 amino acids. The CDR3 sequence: CSARDREGFAPDTQYF. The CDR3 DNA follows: TGCAGTGCTAGAGATCGGGAGGGATTTGCCCCAGATACGCAGTATTTT.

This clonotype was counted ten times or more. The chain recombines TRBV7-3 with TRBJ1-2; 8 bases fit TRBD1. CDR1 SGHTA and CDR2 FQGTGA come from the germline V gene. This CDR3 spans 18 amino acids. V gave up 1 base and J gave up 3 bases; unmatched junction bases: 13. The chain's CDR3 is CASSLKSPRTGRDYGYTF. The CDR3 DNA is TGTGCCAGCAGCTTAAAATCCCCCCGGACAGGGAGAGACTATGGCTACACCTTC. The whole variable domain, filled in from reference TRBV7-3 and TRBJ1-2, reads GAGVSQTPSNKVTEKGKYVELRCDPISGHTALYWYRQSLGQGPEFLIYFQGTGAADDSGLPNDRFFAVRPEGSVSTLKIQRTERGDSAVYLCASSLKSPRTGRDYGYTFGSGTRLTVV.

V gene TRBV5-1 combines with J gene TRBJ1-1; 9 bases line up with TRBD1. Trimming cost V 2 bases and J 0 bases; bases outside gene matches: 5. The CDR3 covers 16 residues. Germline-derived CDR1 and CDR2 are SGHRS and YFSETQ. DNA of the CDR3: TGCGCCAGCAGCTTCCACGGACAGGGGCTGAACACTGAAGCTTTCTTT. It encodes CASSFHGQGLNTEAFF.

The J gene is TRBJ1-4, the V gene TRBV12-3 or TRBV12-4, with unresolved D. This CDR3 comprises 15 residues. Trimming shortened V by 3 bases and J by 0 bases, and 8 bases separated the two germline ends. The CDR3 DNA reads TGTGCCAGCAGTTTCGCGTCACCAACTAATGAAAAACTGTTTTTT. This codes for CASSFASPTNEKLFF.

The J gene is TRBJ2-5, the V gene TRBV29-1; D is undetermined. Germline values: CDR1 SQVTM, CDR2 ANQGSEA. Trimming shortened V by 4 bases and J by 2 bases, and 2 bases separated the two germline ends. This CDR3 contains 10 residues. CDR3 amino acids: CSVVQETQYF. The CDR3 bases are TGCAGCGTTGTACAAGAGACCCAGTACTTC. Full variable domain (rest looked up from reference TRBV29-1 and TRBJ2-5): SAVISQKPSRDICQRGTSLTIQCQVDSQVTMMFWYRQQPGQSLTLIATANQGSEATYESGFVIDKFPISRPNLTFSTLTVSNMSPEDSSIYLCSVVQETQYFGPGTRLLVL.

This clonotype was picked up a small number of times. The CDR3 spells CASSTRQTGVLTF. The CDR3 bases are TGTGCCAGCAGCACTCGACAGACGGGCGTCCTGACTTTC. The V gene is TRBV5-6, the J gene TRBJ2-6; the D gene is possibly TRBD1 (5 bases). V was pared by 4 bases and J by 12 bases, with 14 bases between. Germline assignment: CDR1 SGHDT and CDR2 YYEEEE. The CDR3 loop spans 13 amino acids.

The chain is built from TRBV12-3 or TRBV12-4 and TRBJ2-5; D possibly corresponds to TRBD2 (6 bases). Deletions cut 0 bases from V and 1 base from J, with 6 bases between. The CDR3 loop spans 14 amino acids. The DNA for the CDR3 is TGTGCCAGCAGTTTAGCAGCGGGCCAAGAGACCCAGTACTTC. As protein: CASSLAAGQETQYF.